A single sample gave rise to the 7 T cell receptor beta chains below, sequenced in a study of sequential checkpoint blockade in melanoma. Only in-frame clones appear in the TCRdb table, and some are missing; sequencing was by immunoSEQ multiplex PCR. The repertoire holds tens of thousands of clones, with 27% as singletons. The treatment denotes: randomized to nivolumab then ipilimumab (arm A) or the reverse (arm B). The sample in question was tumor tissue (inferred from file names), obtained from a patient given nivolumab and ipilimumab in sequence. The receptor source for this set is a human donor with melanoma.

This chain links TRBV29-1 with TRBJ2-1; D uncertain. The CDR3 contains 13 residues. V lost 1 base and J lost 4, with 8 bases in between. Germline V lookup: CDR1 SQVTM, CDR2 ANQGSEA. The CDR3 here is CSVEVDLYNEQFF. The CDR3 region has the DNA TGCAGCGTTGAAGTCGACCTTTACAATGAGCAGTTCTTC.

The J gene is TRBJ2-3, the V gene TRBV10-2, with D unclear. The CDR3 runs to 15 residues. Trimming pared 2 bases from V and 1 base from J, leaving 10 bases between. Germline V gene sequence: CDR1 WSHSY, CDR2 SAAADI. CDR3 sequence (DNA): TGCGCCAGCAGTGAGAAAGTGCAGTGCACAGATACGCAGTATTTT. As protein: CASSEKVQCTDTQYF.

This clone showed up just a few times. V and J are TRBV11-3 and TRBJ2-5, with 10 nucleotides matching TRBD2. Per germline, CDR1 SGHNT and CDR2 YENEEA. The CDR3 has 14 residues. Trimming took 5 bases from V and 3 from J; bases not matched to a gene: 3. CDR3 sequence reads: CASSPGTSEETQYF. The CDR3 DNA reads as TGTGCCAGCAGCCCCGGGACTAGCGAAGAGACCCAGTACTTC. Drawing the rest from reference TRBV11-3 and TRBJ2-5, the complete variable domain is EAGVVQSPRYKIIEKKQPVAFWCNPISGHNTLYWYLQNLGQGPELLIRYENEEAVDDSQLPKDRFSAERLKGVDSTLKIQPAELGDSAVYLCASSPGTSEETQYFGPGTRLLVL.

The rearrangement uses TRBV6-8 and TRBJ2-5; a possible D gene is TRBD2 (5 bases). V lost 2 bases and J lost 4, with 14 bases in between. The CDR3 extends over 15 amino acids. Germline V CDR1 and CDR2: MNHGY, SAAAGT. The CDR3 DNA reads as TGTGCCAGCAGTTACCAAGAGGGTGGGGTAGAGACCCAGTACTTC. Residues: CASSYQEGGVETQYF.

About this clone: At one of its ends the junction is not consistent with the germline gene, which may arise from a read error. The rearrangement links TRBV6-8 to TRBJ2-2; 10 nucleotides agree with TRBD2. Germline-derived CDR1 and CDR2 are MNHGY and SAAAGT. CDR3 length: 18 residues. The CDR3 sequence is CASSDSIYLAGVAGELFF. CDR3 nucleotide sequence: TGTGCCAGCAGTGACTCGATTTACCTAGCGGGAGTCGCCGGGGAGCTGTTTTTT.

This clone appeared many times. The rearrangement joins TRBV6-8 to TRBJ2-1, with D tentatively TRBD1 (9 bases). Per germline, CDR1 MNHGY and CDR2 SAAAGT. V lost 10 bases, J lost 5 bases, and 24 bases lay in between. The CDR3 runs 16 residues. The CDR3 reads CATTHRGGQGHNEQFF. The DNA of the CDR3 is TGTGCCACCACGCACCGGGGGGGACAGGGCCACAATGAGCAGTTCTTC.

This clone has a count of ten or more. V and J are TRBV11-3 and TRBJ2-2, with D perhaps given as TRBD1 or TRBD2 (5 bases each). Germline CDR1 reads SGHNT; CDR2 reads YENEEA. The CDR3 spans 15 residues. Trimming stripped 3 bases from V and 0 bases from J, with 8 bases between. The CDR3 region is CASSLGRTNTGELFF. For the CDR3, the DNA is TGTGCCAGCAGCTTGGGACGGACGAACACCGGGGAGCTGTTTTTT. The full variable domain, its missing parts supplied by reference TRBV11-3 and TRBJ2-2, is EAGVVQSPRYKIIEKKQPVAFWCNPISGHNTLYWYLQNLGQGPELLIRYENEEAVDDSQLPKDRFSAERLKGVDSTLKIQPAELGDSAVYLCASSLGRTNTGELFFGEGSRLTVL.